Listed below are T cell receptor beta chains from one sample, sequenced in a study of response to subunit inactivated influenza vaccine. MiXCR, run by TCRdb on the RT-PCR reads, gives a single entry per CDR3 protein. The sample includes about 310,000 distinct CDR3 sequences, around a fifth of them seen just once. Material: PBMCs from blood, obtained 21 months after vaccination. The receptor source for this set is a man in his fifties or sixties who received an inactivated influenza vaccine. CDR3s include the opening cysteine and the closing phenylalanine or tryptophan. Each record gives: V gene, D gene, J gene, clone size, CDR3 DNA, CDR3 protein. The D gene is left open where the match is weak. Expanded clones are given a class, and other clones once, few, many or no size at all.

v_gene: TRBV9; d_gene: -; j_gene: TRBJ2-3; abundance: -; CDR3nt: TGTGCCAGCAGCCCTCAAGCGGGTTATAGCACAGATACGCAGTATTTT; CDR3aa: CASSPQAGYSTDTQYF
v_gene: TRBV5-5; d_gene: -; j_gene: TRBJ1-1; abundance: many; CDR3nt: TGTGCCAGCAGCCCGCGATCCACTGAAGCTTTCTTT; CDR3aa: CASSPRSTEAFF
v_gene: TRBV20-1; d_gene: -; j_gene: TRBJ1-2; abundance: -; CDR3nt: TGCAGTGCTCCTACAGCGAACTATGGCTACACCTTC; CDR3aa: CSAPTANYGYTF
v_gene: TRBV6-2/TRBV6-3; d_gene: -; j_gene: TRBJ1-5; abundance: few; CDR3nt: TGTGCCAGCAGTTTACAGAGTTATAGCAATCAGCCCCAGCATTTT; CDR3aa: CASSLQSYSNQPQHF
v_gene: TRBV19; d_gene: TRBD1; j_gene: TRBJ1-5; abundance: few; CDR3nt: TGTGCCAGTAGTATATGGGACAGGGGTAACTCTCAGCCCCAGCATTTT; CDR3aa: CASSIWDRGNSQPQHF
v_gene: TRBV18; d_gene: TRBD2; j_gene: TRBJ2-1; abundance: -; CDR3nt: TGTGCCAGCTCACCCTTACTAGCGGGATCTTTCAATGAGCAGTTCTTC; CDR3aa: CASSPLLAGSFNEQFF
v_gene: TRBV28; d_gene: -; j_gene: TRBJ1-5; abundance: -; CDR3nt: TGTGCCAGCAGTTTAGGGTTGCTATACAGGAGGGGCAATCAGCCCCAGCATTTT; CDR3aa: CASSLGLLYRRGNQPQHF
v_gene: TRBV10-3; d_gene: TRBD2; j_gene: TRBJ2-6; abundance: -; CDR3nt: TGTGCCATCTGGGGGGGAAGAGGGGCCAACGTCCTGACTTTC; CDR3aa: CAIWGGRGANVLTF
v_gene: TRBV7-6; d_gene: -; j_gene: TRBJ2-2; abundance: few; CDR3nt: TGTGCCAGCAGCCTGGTTAGGAGCGCCGGGGAGCTGTTTTTT; CDR3aa: CASSLVRSAGELFF
v_gene: TRBV6-2/TRBV6-3; d_gene: -; j_gene: TRBJ1-1; abundance: few; CDR3nt: TGTGCCAGCACCGGACTGTCCCTGGGAGCTTTCTTT; CDR3aa: CASTGLSLGAFF
v_gene: TRBV12-3/TRBV12-4; d_gene: -; j_gene: TRBJ1-1; abundance: few; CDR3nt: TGTGCCAGCAGCGGCGCCTTTGAAGCTTTCTTT; CDR3aa: CASSGAFEAFF
v_gene: TRBV5-1; d_gene: -; j_gene: TRBJ1-2; abundance: many; CDR3nt: TGCGCCAGCAGCGCGGACACTGGCTATGGCTACACCTTC; CDR3aa: CASSADTGYGYTF
v_gene: TRBV5-1; d_gene: -; j_gene: TRBJ1-4; abundance: -; CDR3nt: TGCGCCAGCAGCATAGGAAGAGCAACTAATGAAAAACTGTTTTTT; CDR3aa: CASSIGRATNEKLFF
v_gene: TRBV20-1; d_gene: TRBD1; j_gene: TRBJ2-3; abundance: few; CDR3nt: TGCAGTGCTACCCAGACGGACAGGGATACGCAGTATTTT; CDR3aa: CSATQTDRDTQYF
v_gene: TRBV19; d_gene: TRBD1; j_gene: TRBJ1-1; abundance: few; CDR3nt: TGTGCCAGTGGACAGGGGGCGAACACTGAAGCTTTCTTT; CDR3aa: CASGQGANTEAFF
v_gene: TRBV6-1; d_gene: TRBD1; j_gene: TRBJ1-2; abundance: -; CDR3nt: TGTGCCAGCAGGGCAGGGGGCTTTTTCTATGGCTACACCTTC; CDR3aa: CASRAGGFFYGYTF
v_gene: TRBV2; d_gene: -; j_gene: TRBJ2-3; abundance: few; CDR3nt: TGTGCCAGCAGCAGACAGACTCCACCCGATACGCAGTATTTT; CDR3aa: CASSRQTPPDTQYF
v_gene: TRBV3-1; d_gene: -; j_gene: TRBJ2-2; abundance: -; CDR3nt: TGTGCCAGCAGCCAAGAAGGGCCCGGGGAGCTGTTTTTT; CDR3aa: CASSQEGPGELFF
v_gene: TRBV20-1; d_gene: -; j_gene: TRBJ1-6; abundance: few; CDR3nt: TGCAGTGCTAGAGATCGAGCGCGGAGCTCCTATAATTCACCCCTCCACTTT; CDR3aa: CSARDRARSSYNSPLHF
v_gene: TRBV7-3; d_gene: -; j_gene: TRBJ2-7; abundance: -; CDR3nt: TGTGCCAGCAGCTCTCGACACGTAGCAGAAAGCTCCTACGAGCAGTACTTC; CDR3aa: CASSSRHVAESSYEQYF
v_gene: TRBV9; d_gene: -; j_gene: TRBJ1-5; abundance: few; CDR3nt: TGTGCCAGCAGCGTAGACGGAAGGCAGCCCCAGCATTTT; CDR3aa: CASSVDGRQPQHF
v_gene: TRBV7-8; d_gene: -; j_gene: TRBJ1-2; abundance: -; CDR3nt: TGTGCCAGCAGCAGTAGCACCCAGGCTTATGGCTACACCTTC; CDR3aa: CASSSSTQAYGYTF
v_gene: TRBV20-1; d_gene: -; j_gene: TRBJ1-3; abundance: many; CDR3nt: TGCAGTGCTATCCTGCTCTCTGGAAACACCATATATTTT; CDR3aa: CSAILLSGNTIYF
v_gene: TRBV2; d_gene: -; j_gene: TRBJ1-3; abundance: -; CDR3nt: TGTGCCAGCAATTTACGGGCCGTAGACACCATATATTTT; CDR3aa: CASNLRAVDTIYF
v_gene: TRBV5-1; d_gene: -; j_gene: TRBJ1-3; abundance: many; CDR3nt: TGCGCCAGCAGCTTGGACGGCTCTGGAAACACCATATATTTT; CDR3aa: CASSLDGSGNTIYF